This record concerns one T cell receptor beta chain sequence. Its antigen target is currently unknown. No base qualities exist here, and no much larger clone lies one base off it. For sequencing of the TCRbeta CDR3 region, genomic DNA was extracted from the sorted cells. The immunoSEQ Assay was used to sequence the TCRbeta CDR3 regions. Sourced from immuneACCESS, this table was stored by TCRdb with only in-frame sequences that have V and J called. A share of the clones is absent; for the studies checked, an unresolved V gene accounts for under half, and the remainder has no known explanation. A total of tens of thousands of clones appear in this sample, around nine tenths of them only once. The ten most abundant clones make up more than 20% of the sample. V loses 1 base of germline sequence and J loses 1 base, and the interval between the two ends is 8 bases. Via the germline V gene, CDR1 is SGDLS and CDR2 YYNGEE. Its CDR3 holds 14 amino acids, cysteine through phenylalanine. Only the CDR3 part of the read is kept: 42 bases, read in frame from the first base.

This entry belongs to a study of OX40 agonist ivuxolimab in advanced cancers. Concerning the study at large: The costimulatory receptor OX40 (CD134) was targeted by ivuxolimab, a fully human IgG2 agonistic monoclonal antibody. Intravenous ivuxolimab was administered to patients every 2 weeks at six dose levels: 0.01, 0.1, 0.3, 1.5, 3 and 10 mg/kg. Of the roughly 54 patients in dose escalation, 19 had hepatocellular carcinoma, around 15 had melanoma, 9 had renal cell carcinoma and 9 had head and neck cancer. A male proportion of roughly 80% and a mean age of approximately 60 years, ranging from about 23 to 90, were recorded for the dose-escalation cohort. Patients were allowed to have had prior anti-PD-1, anti-PD-L1 or anti-CTLA-4 therapy, and approximately 40% of the dose-escalation patients had previously received checkpoint inhibitors. Partial responses occurred in three dose-escalation patients, of whom one had hepatocellular carcinoma and two had cutaneous melanoma. Peripheral TCRbeta sequencing aimed to test whether ivuxolimab altered TCR sequence diversity and caused clonal T-cell expansion. The paper reports the monotherapy dose-escalation portion (N ≈ 52 patients) of the phase I ivuxolimab trial. General study outcomes and caveats: At doses from 0.1 to 3.0 mg/kg, clonal expansion was seen in both CD4+ and CD8+ blood T cells between baseline and week 6. Low levels of normalized T-cell clonal expansion were also shown by some nonresponding patients. In the 0.1-3.0 mg/kg groups, partial responders were among the patients with the lowest normalized peripheral clonal expansion, particularly in CD8+ T cells. After ivuxolimab, more expanded clones were found on average in CD8+ T cells than in CD4+ T cells. Antigen specificity was not determined for the clonally expanded peripheral T cells.

Patients with autoimmune disease history or receiving systemic immunosuppression were excluded from the trial. Peripheral blood for TCR sequencing was collected from all dose cohorts at baseline, on cycle 4 day 1, and on cycle 7 day 1. The samples were drawn from a first-in-human, open-label, multicenter phase I dose-escalation trial of ivuxolimab. Adults with locally advanced or metastatic melanoma, renal cell carcinoma, hepatocellular carcinoma or head and neck squamous cell carcinoma were enrolled in the trial. Before TCR sequencing, CD4+ and CD8+ T cells were separately sorted from peripheral blood.

The sequencing here drew on CD4+ or CD8+ T cells sorted from blood, taken in a trial of the OX40 agonist ivuxolimab. The TCR originated in an adult with an advanced solid tumor such as melanoma, head and neck, liver or kidney cancer. Recombination linked TRBV9 to TRBJ2-5, with TRBD2 tentatively as D gene (6 bases match). The nucleotide sequence reads as follows: TGTGCCAGCAGCGTATGGGGAGGCCAAGAGACCCAGTACTTC. Translation gives CASSVWGGQETQYF.